This TCR beta chain was identified during a study of T cell repertoires in cytomegalovirus infection. Looking at the study overall: It can be stated that public TCR beta signatures indicated CMV infection as well as a matching HLA type.

CDR1 is SGHRS and CDR2 is YFSETQ in the germline V gene. CDR3 length equals 15 residues. V gave up 5 bases and J gave up 1 base, with 14 bases separating them. TCRdb re-analysed the reads in MiXCR, keeping a single row per CDR3 protein. The sample has roughly 500,000 distinct CDR3 sequences, 15% to 20% seen once. The receptor comes from a human donor in good health (CMV status not recorded). Some clones in this sample may be carry-over from other donors' samples. The sequenced material came from CD8+ T cells from PBMCs. J is TRBJ2-3 and V is TRBV5-1; TRBD2 is a possible D gene (6 bases). The CDR3 nucleotides are TGCGCCAGCAGGCCGGAGGGGTTGGGCACAGATACGCAGTATTTT. Translation: CASRPEGLGTDTQYF.